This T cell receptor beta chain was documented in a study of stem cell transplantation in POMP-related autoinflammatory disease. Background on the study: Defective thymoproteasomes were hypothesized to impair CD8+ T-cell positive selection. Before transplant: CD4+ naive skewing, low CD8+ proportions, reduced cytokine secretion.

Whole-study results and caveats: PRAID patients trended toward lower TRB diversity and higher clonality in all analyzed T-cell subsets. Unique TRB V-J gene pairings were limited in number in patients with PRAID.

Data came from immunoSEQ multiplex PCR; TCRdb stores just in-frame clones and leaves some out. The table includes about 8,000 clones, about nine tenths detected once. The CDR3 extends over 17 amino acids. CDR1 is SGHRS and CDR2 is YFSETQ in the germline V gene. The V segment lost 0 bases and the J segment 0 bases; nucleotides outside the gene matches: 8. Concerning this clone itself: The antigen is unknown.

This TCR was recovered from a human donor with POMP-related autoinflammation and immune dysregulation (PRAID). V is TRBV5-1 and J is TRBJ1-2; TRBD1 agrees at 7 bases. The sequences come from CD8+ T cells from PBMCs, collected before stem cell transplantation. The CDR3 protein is CASSLVGGAPSNYGYTF. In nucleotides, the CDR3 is TGCGCCAGCAGCTTGGTAGGGGGCGCTCCCTCTAACTATGGCTACACCTTC.